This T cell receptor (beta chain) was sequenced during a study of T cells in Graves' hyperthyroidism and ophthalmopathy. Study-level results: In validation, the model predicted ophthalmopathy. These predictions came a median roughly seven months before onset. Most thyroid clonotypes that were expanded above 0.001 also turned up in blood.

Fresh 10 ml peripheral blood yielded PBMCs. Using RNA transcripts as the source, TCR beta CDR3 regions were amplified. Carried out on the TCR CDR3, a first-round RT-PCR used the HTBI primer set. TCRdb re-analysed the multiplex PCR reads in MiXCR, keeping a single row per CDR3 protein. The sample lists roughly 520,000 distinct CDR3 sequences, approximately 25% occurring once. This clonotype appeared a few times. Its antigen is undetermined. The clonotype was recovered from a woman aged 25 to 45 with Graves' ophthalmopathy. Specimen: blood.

CDR3 sequence: CASSQTESNQPQHF. DNA for the CDR3: TGCGCCAGCAGCCAAACGGAAAGCAATCAGCCCCAGCATTTT. The V and J genes are TRBV4-1 and TRBJ1-5; D not certain. CDR3 length: 14 residues. Trimming took off 2 bases at V and 1 base at J, with 6 bases between the two ends. Germline CDR1 and CDR2: MGHRA and YSYEKL.